The clone carrying this T cell receptor (beta chain) came up a few times. The sample belongs to a study of T cells after yellow fever vaccination. TCRdb recomputed calls from the 5' RACE reads with MiXCR, one row per CDR3 protein. The sample carries about 350,000 distinct CDR3 sequences, around 10% recorded once. Trimming shortened V by 8 bases and J by 2 bases, and 7 bases separated the two germline ends. Per germline, CDR1 MGHRA and CDR2 YSYEKL. The CDR3 is made up of 12 amino acids. The chain is built from TRBV4-1 and TRBJ1-5; TRBD1 is a possible D gene (6 bases). Sequenced here: PBMCs, sampled on the day of the first yellow fever vaccination. The TCR comes from a man between 18 and 35 years old who received the YFV17D yellow fever vaccine. The CDR3 here is CASRGRNQPQHF. The CDR3 DNA follows: TGCGCCAGCCGGGGGCGCAATCAGCCCCAGCATTTT.